This TCR beta chain is from a study of CD8 T cells in ankylosing spondylitis. This clonotype turned up a few times. Its matching antigen is unknown. Germline CDR1 LGHNA, CDR2 YSLEER. Losses at the gene ends were 3 bases for V and 4 bases for J; bases not matched to a gene: 7. The CDR3 runs to 18 residues. Researchers built TCR beta libraries using quantitative 5'-RACE with molecular barcodes. TCRdb passed the 5' RACE reads through MiXCR, listing each CDR3 protein once. The table shows 200,000 to 250,000 distinct CDR3 sequences, with 5.5% to 7.5% occurring only once. General study findings and limits: Reactive arthritis synovial fluid and blood previously showed some of these motif variants. Ankylosing spondylitis blood appeared to be characterized by a TCR beta motif of eight highly homologous variants. Disease-associated clonotypes exhibited CD8+ identity and were relatively infrequent in peripheral blood.

The source of this sequence is a male donor with ankylosing spondylitis. This rearrangement joins TRBV4-3 to TRBJ2-1; 15 bases fit TRBD2. Sequenced material: blood, either unsorted or a sorted T cell fraction (not recorded which). The CDR3 region has the DNA TGCGCCAGCAGCCAGGAGACCGGGACTAGCGGGGGGTACAATGAGCAGTTCTTC. This encodes CASSQETGTSGGYNEQFF.